This entry describes one T cell receptor beta chain. The target of this receptor is not known. No base quality information exists; no much larger clone differs at one position. For each ankylosing spondylitis patient, the synovial fluid sample was matched to a blood sample from that same patient. This sample stems from a study of CD8 T cells in ankylosing spondylitis (dated by TCRdb to about 2017). Notes on the research overall: The study profiled T cell receptor beta repertoires in healthy donors and ankylosing spondylitis patients to find disease-linked TCR variants. The full study cohort was made up of about 24 ankylosing spondylitis patients and 108 healthy donors. Peripheral blood was sampled, and synovial fluid was also collected from ankylosing spondylitis patients. The paper as a whole reports these results and caveats: According to the report, matched synovial fluid samples from ankylosing spondylitis patients were significantly enriched for the disease-linked clones. Some motif variants had previously been reported in the synovial fluid and blood of reactive arthritis patients, which suggests shared mechanisms of disease initiation. The disease-linked clones had a CD8+ phenotype and were found at relatively low frequencies in peripheral blood. Blood from ankylosing spondylitis patients appeared to be characterized by a TCR beta motif made up of seven or eight highly homologous amino acid variants.

Instrument on record: Illumina HiSeq 2500. TCR beta libraries were prepared by quantitative 5'-RACE with molecular barcodes. As for the original processing: A new computational method, built on a probabilistic model of VDJ rearrangement, was used to identify disease-linked TCR variants. TCRdb passed the public sequencing reads through fastp at Q25 and MiXCR, retaining productive beta sequences. For every CDR3 protein sequence, its rows merge into one entry that carries the most common genes and DNA. The V and J calls, along with clone size, are taken from TCRdb and not from the paper's own processing. This sample lists about 150,000 distinct CDR3 sequences; 40% to 50% were detected once. Around 15% of the sample is taken by the ten largest. Based on the germline V gene, the CDR1 and CDR2 sequences are MNHEY and SVGEGT. Trimming at the junction amounts to 6 bases on V and 0 bases on J, and the germline ends lie 16 bases apart. The CDR3 has 16 amino acids, counting the end cysteine and phenylalanine. The read is trimmed to its CDR3 DNA, 48 bases read in frame from base 1.

The source of this sequence is a male donor with ankylosing spondylitis. The material sequenced was synovial fluid, either unsorted or a sorted T cell fraction (not recorded which). Recombination linked TRBV6-2 or TRBV6-3 to TRBJ2-3; a tentative D call is TRBD1 (6 bases match). The sequence in DNA is TGTGCCAGCAGAAGGTGGACAGCAACTAGCACAGATACGCAGTATTTT. It is translated as CASRRWTATSTDTQYF.